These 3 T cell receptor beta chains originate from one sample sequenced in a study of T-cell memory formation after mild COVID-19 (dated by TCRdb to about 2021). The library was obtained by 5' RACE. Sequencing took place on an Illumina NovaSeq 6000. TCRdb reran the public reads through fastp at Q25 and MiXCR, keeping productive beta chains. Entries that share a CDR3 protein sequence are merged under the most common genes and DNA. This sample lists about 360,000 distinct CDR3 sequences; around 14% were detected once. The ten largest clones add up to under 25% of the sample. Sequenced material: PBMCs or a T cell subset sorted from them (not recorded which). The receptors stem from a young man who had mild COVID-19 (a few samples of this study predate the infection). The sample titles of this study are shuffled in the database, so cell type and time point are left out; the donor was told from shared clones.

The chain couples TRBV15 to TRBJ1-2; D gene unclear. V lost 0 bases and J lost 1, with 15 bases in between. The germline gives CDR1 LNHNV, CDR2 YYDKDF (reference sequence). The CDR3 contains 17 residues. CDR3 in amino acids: CATSRDRAADDNYGYTF. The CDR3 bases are TGTGCCACCAGCAGAGATCGCGCAGCCGACGATAACTATGGCTACACCTTC. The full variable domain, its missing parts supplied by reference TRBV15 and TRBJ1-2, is DAMVIQNPRYQVTQFGKPVTLSCSQTLNHNVMYWYQQKSSQAPKLLFHYYDKDFNNEADTPDNFQSRRPNTSFCFLDIRSPGLGDTAMYLCATSRDRAADDNYGYTFGSGTRLTVV.

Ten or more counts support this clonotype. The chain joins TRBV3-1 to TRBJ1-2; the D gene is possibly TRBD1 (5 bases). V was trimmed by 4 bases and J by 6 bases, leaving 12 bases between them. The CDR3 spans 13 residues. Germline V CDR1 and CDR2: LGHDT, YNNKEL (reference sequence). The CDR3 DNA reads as TGTGCCAGCAGCCTCGGGTTGGGGGATGGCTACACCTTC. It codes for CASSLGLGDGYTF. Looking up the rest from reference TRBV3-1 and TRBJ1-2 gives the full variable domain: DTAVSQTPKYLVTQMGNDKSIKCEQNLGHDTMYWYKQDSKKFLKIMFSYNNKELIINETVPNRFSPKSPDKAHLNLHINSLELGDSAVYFCASSLGLGDGYTFGSGTRLTVV.

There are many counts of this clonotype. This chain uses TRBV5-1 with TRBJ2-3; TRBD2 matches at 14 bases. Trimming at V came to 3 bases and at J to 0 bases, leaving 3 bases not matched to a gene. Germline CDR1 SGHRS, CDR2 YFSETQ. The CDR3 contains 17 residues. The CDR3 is CASSSGLAGVSTDTQYF. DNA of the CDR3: TGCGCCAGCAGCTCGGGACTAGCGGGGGTTAGCACAGATACGCAGTATTTT.